This T cell receptor (beta chain) originates from a study of regulatory T cells in long-lasting Graves disease. Study summary: Freshly diagnosed Graves' patients had used antithyroid drugs for under 3 months. The study's findings and limits: Persistent patients shared 2,741 public clonotypes among themselves. Newly diagnosed patients shared fewer, at nearly 1,000. Preferential use of TRBV28, TRBJ1-2 and TRBJ2-5 was seen in persistent disease.

V was pared by 6 bases and J by 4 bases, with 12 bases between. This CDR3 is built from 13 residues. Germline V gene data show CDR1 as ENHRY and CDR2 as SYGVKD. A word on this clonotype: As yet, its antigen is unknown.

Sample time point: newly diagnosed GD, antithyroid drugs for less than 3 months. RNA from PBMCs was the source of the TCR library. Recruitment took place at an endocrinology department in Xi'an, China. According to the study, TCR beta libraries were built with iRepertoire HTBI primers and CDR3-region Arm-PCR. TCRdb passed the multiplex PCR reads through MiXCR, listing each CDR3 protein once. The data show roughly 560,000 distinct CDR3 sequences, approximately 16% seen once. These data are also associated with another study on T cells in Graves' hyperthyroidism and ophthalmopathy.

Sample: peripheral blood mononuclear cells (PBMCs), taken at new diagnosis, from a patient treated with antithyroid drugs. The gene calls are TRBV10-3 and TRBJ2-5, with D hard to call. The receptor was derived from a woman between 40 and 65 years old with Graves disease. This CDR3 reads CAISPKTGETQYF. Here the CDR3 DNA reads TGTGCCATCAGCCCAAAGACGGGAGAGACCCAGTACTTC.